This TCR beta chain stems from a study of blood T cell repertoires in COVID-19. Study-wide background: The samples span acute and convalescent COVID-19 from the United States, Italy and Spain.

Per the authors' pipeline: Scientists estimated how many nucleated cells there were by amplifying reference gene primers. TCRdb's copy holds only in-frame clones and misses some; the assay was immunoSEQ multiplex PCR. That table is the source of V, J and clone size, and D and trimming were worked out from the DNA. In the table there are under 300,000 clones, 86% of which are singletons. V was trimmed by 2 bases and J by 8 bases, leaving 10 bases between them. This CDR3 comprises 12 residues. Germline V gene lookup returns CDR1 SGHRS and CDR2 YFSETQ. Sequenced material: peripheral blood. The chain links TRBV5-1 to TRBJ1-1, with D possibly matching TRBD1 (5 bases). The receptor was derived from a man aged 30-40 years who had recovered from COVID-19. The CDR3 is CASSFSDSEAFF. For the CDR3, the DNA is TGCGCCAGCAGCTTTAGTGACAGCGAAGCTTTCTTT.